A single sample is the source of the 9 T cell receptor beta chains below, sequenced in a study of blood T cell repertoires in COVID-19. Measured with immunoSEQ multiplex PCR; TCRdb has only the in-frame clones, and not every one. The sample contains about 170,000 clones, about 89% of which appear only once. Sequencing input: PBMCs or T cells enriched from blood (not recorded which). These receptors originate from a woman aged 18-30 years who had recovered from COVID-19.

The CDR3 region is CSVDTGTSYEQYF. The CDR3, as DNA: TGCAGCGTTGATACCGGGACTTCCTACGAGCAGTACTTC. V is TRBV29-1 and J is TRBJ2-7, with D tentatively TRBD2 (6 bases). Trimming left V 3 bases short and J 1 base short, with 10 bases between. The CDR3 runs 13 residues. Per the germline V gene, CDR1 is SQVTM and CDR2 is ANQGSEA.

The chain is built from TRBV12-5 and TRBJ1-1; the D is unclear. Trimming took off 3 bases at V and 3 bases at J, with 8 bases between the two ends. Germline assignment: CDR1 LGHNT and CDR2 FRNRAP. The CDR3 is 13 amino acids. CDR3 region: CASGLSVYTEAFF. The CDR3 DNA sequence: TGTGCTAGTGGTTTATCAGTTTACACTGAAGCTTTCTTT.

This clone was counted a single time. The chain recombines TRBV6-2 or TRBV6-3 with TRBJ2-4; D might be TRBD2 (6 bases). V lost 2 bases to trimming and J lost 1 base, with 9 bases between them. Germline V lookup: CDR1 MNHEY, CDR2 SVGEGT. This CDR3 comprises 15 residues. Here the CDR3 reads CASSYEAGAKNIQYF. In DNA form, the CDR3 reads TGTGCCAGCAGTTACGAGGCGGGGGCCAAAAACATTCAGTACTTC.

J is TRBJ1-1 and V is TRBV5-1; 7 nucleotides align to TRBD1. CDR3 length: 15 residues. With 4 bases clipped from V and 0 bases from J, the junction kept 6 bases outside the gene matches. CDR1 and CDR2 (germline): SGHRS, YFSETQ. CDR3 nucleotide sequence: TGCGCCAGCAGCCCGGGGGACAGATTGAACACTGAAGCTTTCTTT. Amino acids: CASSPGDRLNTEAFF.

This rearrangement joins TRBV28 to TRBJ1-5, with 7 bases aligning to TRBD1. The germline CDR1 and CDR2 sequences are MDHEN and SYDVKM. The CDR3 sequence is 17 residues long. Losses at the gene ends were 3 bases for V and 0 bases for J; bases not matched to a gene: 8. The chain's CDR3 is CASSFLDREDSNQPQHF. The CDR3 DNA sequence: TGTGCCAGCAGTTTCCTCGACAGGGAGGATAGCAATCAGCCCCAGCATTTT.

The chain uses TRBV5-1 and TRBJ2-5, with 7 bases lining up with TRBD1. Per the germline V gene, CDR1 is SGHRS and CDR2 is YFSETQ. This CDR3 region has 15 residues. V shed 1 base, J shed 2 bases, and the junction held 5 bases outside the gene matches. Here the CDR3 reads CASSLHGTEQETQYF. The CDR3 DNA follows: TGCGCCAGCAGCTTGCATGGGACAGAACAAGAGACCCAGTACTTC. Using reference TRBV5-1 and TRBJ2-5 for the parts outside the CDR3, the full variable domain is KAGVTQTPRYLIKTRGQQVTLSCSPISGHRSVSWYQQTPGQGLQFLFEYFSETQRNKGNFPGRFSGRQFSNSRSEMNVSTLELGDSALYLCASSLHGTEQETQYFGPGTRLLVL.

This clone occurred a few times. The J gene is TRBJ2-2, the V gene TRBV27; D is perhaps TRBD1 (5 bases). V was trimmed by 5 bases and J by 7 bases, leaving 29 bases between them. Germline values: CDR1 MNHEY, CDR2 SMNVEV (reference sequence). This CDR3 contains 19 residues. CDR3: CASSHRKGVGPPKRGELFF. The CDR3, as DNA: TGTGCCAGCAGTCACAGAAAAGGAGTGGGGCCCCCTAAACGCGGGGAGCTGTTTTTT.

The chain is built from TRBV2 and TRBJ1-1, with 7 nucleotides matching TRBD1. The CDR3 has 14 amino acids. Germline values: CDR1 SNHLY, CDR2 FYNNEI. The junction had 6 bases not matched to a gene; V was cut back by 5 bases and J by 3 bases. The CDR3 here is CASSPVGQDTEAFF. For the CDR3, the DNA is TGTGCCAGCAGTCCTGTAGGACAGGACACTGAAGCTTTCTTT.

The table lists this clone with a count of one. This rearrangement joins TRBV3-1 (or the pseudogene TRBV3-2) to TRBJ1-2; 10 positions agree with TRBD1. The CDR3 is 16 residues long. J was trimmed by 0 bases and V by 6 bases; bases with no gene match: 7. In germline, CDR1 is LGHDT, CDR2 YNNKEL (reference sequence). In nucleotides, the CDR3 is TGTGCCAGCAGGCCGACAGGGGGCAGATCTAACTATGGCTACACCTTC. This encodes CASRPTGGRSNYGYTF.